This T cell receptor (beta chain) was profiled in a study of blood T cell repertoires in COVID-19. Study at large: Sample material is recorded as cDNA or gDNA derived from T cells, B-cell-depleted T cells, or PBMCs.

Produced via immunoSEQ multiplex PCR; TCRdb's table is partial and in-frame only. The table has around 300,000 clones, 65% to 90% seen once. The sequencing sample was made of peripheral blood. This TCR came from a human donor in a cohort sampled during active COVID-19.

The CDR3 loop is CASSQDGRGSYNEQFF. As DNA, the CDR3 is TGCGCCAGCAGCCAAGATGGGAGGGGGAGCTACAATGAGCAGTTCTTC. V gene TRBV4-1 combines with J gene TRBJ2-1; a possible D gene is TRBD2 (7 bases). CDR1 is MGHRA and CDR2 is YSYEKL in the germline V gene. V was trimmed by 0 bases and J by 3 bases, leaving 12 bases between them. The CDR3 loop spans 16 amino acids.